The TCR beta chain under discussion was sequenced for a study of T cells in Graves' hyperthyroidism and ophthalmopathy. Stable Graves' hyperthyroidism denoted no ophthalmopathy progression over 18 months. Exclusion of a patient resulted from uncontrolled infection, other autoimmune disease, pregnancy or lactation. V lost 5 bases and J 8 bases, leaving 18 bases between the germline ends. The CDR3 is made up of 14 amino acids. The germline CDR1 and CDR2 sequences are MNHEY and SVGEGT. Study observations and caveats: Most thyroid-expanded clonotypes above 0.001 were also found in blood. A model built on 13 V-J features separated ophthalmopathy from stable hyperthyroidism.

The source material, RNA transcripts, was used to amplify TCR beta CDR3 regions. The study used the HTBI primer set for a first-round RT-PCR of the TCR CDR3. TCRdb re-derived calls from the multiplex PCR reads in MiXCR, one entry per CDR3 protein. The data show approximately 710,000 distinct CDR3 sequences, with approximately 15% seen just once and 15% to 19% held by the top ten. As concerns this clonotype: The antigen remains undetermined.

Sequenced material: blood. The V call is TRBV6-2 or TRBV6-3, the J call TRBJ1-1; D possibly corresponds to TRBD1 (5 bases). This TCR came from a man aged 50 to 60 with Graves' hyperthyroidism. As DNA, the CDR3 is TGTGCCAGCAGTAATCAACCTACAGGCCGCGAAGCTTTCTTT. This translates into CASSNQPTGREAFF.